This is a list of T cell receptor beta chains from one sample in a study of memory CD4+ T cells and cytomegalovirus serostatus. Assay: immunoSEQ multiplex PCR; the TCRdb copy retains only in-frame clones and omits some. The sample yields 45,000 to 65,000 clones, 83% seen once. The sequencing sample was made of memory CD4+ T cells from blood. The receptors were gathered from an adult in good health and CMV-seropositive. Both conserved end residues are trimmed from each CDR3. The D gene is left open where the match is weak. Size is stated for part of the rows, as once, few or many counts, or as a class when the clone is expanded.

D gene: NA; J gene: TRBJ1-4; clone size: NA; V gene: TRBV7-9; CDR3 protein: ASSSPKGVTGQEKLF
D gene: TRBD1; J gene: TRBJ1-2; clone size: NA; V gene: TRBV4-1; CDR3 protein: ASSQGQGANYGYT
D gene: NA; J gene: TRBJ2-7; clone size: NA; V gene: TRBV5-6; CDR3 protein: ASSSIQGEQY
D gene: NA; J gene: TRBJ1-1; clone size: medium-sized; V gene: TRBV29-1; CDR3 protein: SVVRTALQGEAF
D gene: NA; J gene: TRBJ2-2; clone size: NA; V gene: TRBV5-4; CDR3 protein: ASTVQGLSTGELF
D gene: TRBD1; J gene: TRBJ1-2; clone size: NA; V gene: TRBV5-4; CDR3 protein: ASSSDRGDNGYT
D gene: TRBD2; J gene: TRBJ2-1; clone size: NA; V gene: TRBV7-2; CDR3 protein: ASSPQRGRNEQF
D gene: NA; J gene: TRBJ1-3; clone size: NA; V gene: TRBV18; CDR3 protein: ASSPVSLGYSGNTIY
D gene: NA; J gene: TRBJ1-4; clone size: NA; V gene: TRBV29-1; CDR3 protein: SVQRGGLGEKLF
D gene: NA; J gene: TRBJ1-2; clone size: NA; V gene: TRBV4-1; CDR3 protein: ASSQAHKGVGGYT
D gene: TRBD2; J gene: TRBJ2-1; clone size: NA; V gene: TRBV10-1; CDR3 protein: ASTGRTSGGNEQF
D gene: TRBD1; J gene: TRBJ2-2; clone size: NA; V gene: TRBV7-8; CDR3 protein: ASSRTGGNTGELF
D gene: TRBD1; J gene: TRBJ2-1; clone size: NA; V gene: TRBV18; CDR3 protein: ATGTGASSYNEQF
D gene: NA; J gene: TRBJ1-2; clone size: NA; V gene: TRBV5-1; CDR3 protein: ASSRSLLQGGKKNYGYT
D gene: TRBD1; J gene: TRBJ2-5; clone size: NA; V gene: TRBV4-1; CDR3 protein: ASSPEQGLGTQY
D gene: TRBD2; J gene: TRBJ2-7; clone size: NA; V gene: TRBV4-2; CDR3 protein: ASSPGGEEVEQY